The following is a T cell receptor (beta chain) sequence with its context. The junction departs from germline at one end; a sequencing error may be responsible. The record originates from a study of blood T cell repertoires in COVID-19. Assay: immunoSEQ multiplex PCR; the TCRdb copy retains only in-frame clones and omits some. Among approximately 59,000 clones listed, more than 70% were seen once. In germline, CDR1 is SGDLS, CDR2 YYNGEE. CDR3 length equals 19 residues. The TCR comes from a human donor in a cohort sampled during active COVID-19. The chain combines TRBV9 with TRBJ2-5; 10 bases are a match to TRBD2. Sequencing was carried out using peripheral blood. Here the CDR3 DNA reads TGTGCCAGCAGCGCCTACGCTTTAGCGGGGGGACCCCCTGAAGAGGCCCAGTACTTC. Residues: CASSAYALAGGPPEEAQYF.